This TCR beta chain is from a study of T-cell reconstitution after alpha-beta-depleted transplantation in children. V lost 0 bases, J lost 1 base, and 10 bases lay in between. This CDR3 spans 15 amino acids. Germline V CDR1 and CDR2: LGHNA, YSLEER. Researchers prepared the TCRbeta library using unique molecular identifiers, the study reports. TCRdb re-called the PCR reads with MiXCR, one entry per CDR3 protein. The sample consists of hundreds of thousands of distinct CDR3 sequences, approximately 9.5% of them appearing once. The source is a human donor who donated a stem cell graft to a child with acute lymphoblastic leukemia. The chain employs TRBV4-3 and TRBJ2-7, with unresolved D. The material sequenced was PBMCs from the stem cell graft donor, taken from the stem cell graft. The CDR3 loop reads CASSQDRTESYEQYF. In nucleotides, the CDR3 is TGCGCCAGCAGCCAAGATAGGACGGAGTCCTACGAGCAGTACTTC.